These 24 T cell receptor beta chains share one sample of origin, sequenced in a study of T-cell memory formation after mild COVID-19. One entry per CDR3 protein, called by TCRdb with MiXCR from the 5' RACE reads. The sample consists of about 290,000 distinct CDR3 sequences, less than 20% of them appearing once. The sample consisted of PBMCs or a T cell subset sorted from them (not recorded which). The receptors come from a man aged 18-30 years who had mild COVID-19 (a few samples of this study predate the infection). Cell type and time point are not known.

This clonotype has at least ten counts. CDR3 sequence (DNA): TGTGCCAGCAGCTTTTCAGGGGACACAGATACGCAGTATTTT. Amino acids: CASSFSGDTDTQYF. The chain couples TRBV7-9 to TRBJ2-3; D might be TRBD1 (6 bases). V was shortened by 3 bases and J by 2 bases, with 9 bases between the two germline ends. Germline values: CDR1 SEHNR, CDR2 FQNEAQ (reference sequence). The CDR3 spans 14 residues.

This clonotype showed up just a few times. The chain employs TRBV24-1 and TRBJ1-2; 8 nucleotides align to TRBD1. Germline lookup yields CDR1 KGHDR and CDR2 SFDVKD. V lost 4 bases and J lost 4; bases outside the gene matches: 1. This CDR3 spans 13 amino acids. The CDR3: CATSDGQGYGYTF. The CDR3 DNA sequence: TGTGCCACCAGTGACGGACAGGGCTATGGCTACACCTTC.

This chain connects TRBV4-3 to TRBJ1-2; the D gene is possibly TRBD1 (6 bases). The CDR3 extends over 14 amino acids. V gave up 4 bases and J gave up 2 bases, with 11 bases separating them. Germline values: CDR1 LGHNA, CDR2 YSLEER. The CDR3 nucleotides read TGCGCCAGCAGCCCGATGGGGGCGAACTATGGCTACACCTTC. This codes for CASSPMGANYGYTF.

This clonotype was recorded a few times. The chain recombines TRBV23-1 with TRBJ2-5; 9 positions agree with TRBD1. TRBV23-1 is assigned to the ORF class and has an uncertain function. With V trimmed by 5 bases and J by 3 bases, 4 bases remained unmatched. The CDR3 totals 14 residues. CDR3 protein: CASSIRDREETQYF. Here the CDR3 DNA reads TGCGCCAGCAGTATACGGGACAGGGAAGAGACCCAGTACTTC.

This chain connects TRBV7-6 to TRBJ2-2; 13 bases line up with TRBD2. CDR1 is SGHVS and CDR2 is FNYEAQ in the germline V gene. With V trimmed by 1 base and J by 6 bases, 5 bases remained unmatched. The CDR3 covers 17 residues. The CDR3 DNA follows: TGTGCCAGCAGCTTAGTCCCCGGGACTAGCGGGGCCGGGGAGCTGTTTTTT. Its protein is CASSLVPGTSGAGELFF.

V gene TRBV28 combines with J gene TRBJ2-3; 9 positions match TRBD2. There are 17 residues in the CDR3. V trimming: 0 bases; J trimming: 3 bases; junction bases outside the gene matches: 7. Germline lookup yields CDR1 MDHEN and CDR2 SYDVKM. This chain's CDR3 is CASSLWASGALTDTQYF. The CDR3 DNA is TGTGCCAGCAGTTTATGGGCTAGCGGGGCTCTAACAGATACGCAGTATTTT.

The chain carries TRBV5-1 and TRBJ1-6; TRBD1 aligns across 8 bases. Germline V CDR1 and CDR2: SGHRS, YFSETQ. Germline trimming cut 2 bases from V and 8 bases from J; bases unmatched to any gene: 6. This CDR3 has 15 residues. Here the CDR3 DNA reads TGCGCCAGCAGCTTCCGACAGGGGACGGATTCACCCCTCCACTTT. Protein sequence: CASSFRQGTDSPLHF.

The genes are TRBV5-1 and TRBJ2-3; a weak D match, TRBD2 (5 bases). The germline V and J ends were trimmed by 5 bases and 1 base, with 8 bases remaining between them. The CDR3 runs to 13 residues. CDR1 is SGHRS, CDR2 YFSETQ, per germline. The CDR3 region has the DNA TGCGCCAGCAGGAATAGCGGCACAGATACGCAGTATTTT. Encoded protein: CASRNSGTDTQYF.

This clonotype was counted between two and nine times. This chain links TRBV28 with TRBJ2-4, with D perhaps TRBD2 (7 bases). This CDR3 has 16 residues. V was shortened by 7 bases and J by 3 bases, with 19 bases between the two germline ends. The germline CDR1 and CDR2 sequences are MDHEN and SYDVKM. CDR3 residues: CASTPPGGRSKNIQYF. In DNA form, the CDR3 reads TGTGCCAGCACCCCTCCGGGGGGCCGGAGCAAAAACATTCAGTACTTC.

This clonotype was detected a few times. The chain carries TRBV6-6 and TRBJ1-2; no clear D. Germline CDR1 reads MNHNY; CDR2 reads SVGAGI (reference sequence). V was shortened by 7 bases and J by 0 bases, with 15 bases between the two germline ends. The CDR3 consists of 15 residues. The CDR3 DNA reads TGTGCCAGCAACCTATCAGTGAAATCTAACTATGGCTACACCTTC. It yields the protein CASNLSVKSNYGYTF.

This clonotype came up a few times. The genes are TRBV6-5 and TRBJ1-1; TRBD1 might be the D (5 bases). CDR1 is MNHEY and CDR2 is SVGAGI in the germline V gene. The CDR3 covers 15 residues. Trimming shortened V by 2 bases and J by 4 bases, and 14 bases separated the two germline ends. CDR3 region: CASSYDRGSRTEAFF. CDR3 nucleotides: TGTGCCAGCAGTTACGATAGGGGATCCCGCACTGAAGCTTTCTTT.

In this sample, this clonotype turned up many times. The chain links TRBV5-1 to TRBJ1-6, with a weak D call TRBD1 (5 bases). The CDR3 is 17 amino acids. The V and J ends lost 0 bases and 6 bases respectively, with 16 bases between them. In germline, CDR1 is SGHRS, CDR2 YFSETQ. The CDR3 here is CASSLGLRQGGNSPLHF. In DNA form, the CDR3 reads TGCGCCAGCAGCTTGGGATTGCGGCAGGGCGGTAATTCACCCCTCCACTTT.

This clonotype appeared many times. This sequence joins TRBV7-2 and TRBJ2-3, with no clear D. Germline values: CDR1 SGHTA, CDR2 FQGNSA. This CDR3 region has 13 residues. V was clipped by 0 bases and J by 4 bases, with 5 bases between them. CDR3 coding DNA: TGTGCCAGCAGCTTAGCGTTACCAGATACGCAGTATTTT. It codes for CASSLALPDTQYF.

The sample holds many counts of this clonotype. The chain couples TRBV20-1 to TRBJ1-2; 7 nucleotides agree with TRBD1. The V and J ends lost 3 bases and 8 bases, in that order; junction bases with no gene match: 9. The CDR3 totals 13 residues. Germline values: CDR1 DFQATT, CDR2 SNEGSKA (reference sequence). The CDR3 sequence: CSARDQTGTGYTF. CDR3 in DNA: TGCAGTGCTAGGGATCAGACAGGGACCGGCTACACCTTC.

This clonotype was seen at least ten times. The genes are TRBV29-1 and TRBJ2-7; TRBD1 or TRBD2 may be the D gene (5 bases each). Trimming took off 0 bases at V and 3 bases at J, with 15 bases between the two ends. Germline V gene sequence: CDR1 SQVTM, CDR2 ANQGSEA. The CDR3 is made up of 15 amino acids. The CDR3 nucleotides read TGCAGCGTTGAAGATGATGGGGGAAGTAACTACGAGCAGTACTTC. Protein product: CSVEDDGGSNYEQYF.

The chain combines TRBV7-3 with TRBJ2-1; possibly TRBD2 for D (5 bases). The CDR3 totals 12 residues. CDR1 is SGHTA and CDR2 is FQGTGA in the germline V gene. The V and J ends lost 5 bases and 9 bases respectively, with 11 bases between them. The CDR3 reads CASSVVGGEQFF. CDR3 in DNA: TGTGCCAGCAGCGTAGTTGGAGGTGAGCAGTTCTTC. Looking up the rest from reference TRBV7-3 and TRBJ2-1 gives the full variable domain: GAGVSQTPSNKVTEKGKYVELRCDPISGHTALYWYRQSLGQGPEFLIYFQGTGAADDSGLPNDRFFAVRPEGSVSTLKIQRTERGDSAVYLCASSVVGGEQFFGPGTRLTVL.

This clonotype showed up just a few times. CDR3 nucleotides: TGTGCCAGCAGCTTAATGGGGCAGGCGGGGCAGCCCCAGCATTTT. Residues: CASSLMGQAGQPQHF. This sequence joins TRBV7-9 and TRBJ1-5; possible D gene TRBD1, 5 bases. The germline V gene encodes CDR1 SEHNR and CDR2 FQNEAQ (reference sequence). This CDR3 is 15 amino acids long. V was cut by 2 bases and J by 7 bases, with 15 bases left in between.

The V gene is TRBV7-2, the J gene TRBJ2-5; the D gene is possibly TRBD1 (5 bases). The CDR3 is made up of 14 amino acids. V shed 3 bases and J shed 5 bases, with 13 bases lying between them. Per the germline V gene, CDR1 is SGHTA and CDR2 is FQGNSA. The DNA of the CDR3 is TGTGCCAGCAGCTTTCTTCCAGGGCCGGAGACCCAGTACTTC. This encodes CASSFLPGPETQYF. Drawing the rest from reference TRBV7-2 and TRBJ2-5, the complete variable domain is GAGVSQSPSNKVTEKGKDVELRCDPISGHTALYWYRQSLGQGLEFLIYFQGNSAPDKSGLPSDRFSAERTGGSVSTLTIQRTQQEDSAVYLCASSFLPGPETQYFGPGTRLLVL.

This clonotype showed up just a few times. This chain uses TRBV20-1 with TRBJ2-3; D unresolved. The CDR3 runs to 13 residues. V was pared by 6 bases and J by 1 base, with 11 bases between. Germline V gives CDR1 DFQATT, CDR2 SNEGSKA (reference sequence). The CDR3 nucleotides read TGCAGTGCACACACTTCCGGCACAGATACGCAGTATTTT. It encodes CSAHTSGTDTQYF.

Ten or more counts support this clonotype. The chain recombines TRBV27 with TRBJ1-1; D might be TRBD1 (5 bases). This CDR3 comprises 12 residues. The V gene lost 6 bases and the J gene lost 11 bases, with 16 bases spanning the gap. CDR1 and CDR2 from the germline V gene are MNHEY and SMNVEV (reference sequence). CDR3 nucleotides: TGTGCCAGCAGGACGGGGGAAAGTAAGGCTTTCTTT. It is translated as CASRTGESKAFF.

The genes are TRBV3-1 and TRBJ2-4; tentative D call: TRBD2 (7 bases). Between the trimmed V and J ends, which lost 0 bases and 7 bases, there was a span of 19 bases. Per the germline V gene, CDR1 is LGHDT and CDR2 is YNNKEL (reference sequence). The CDR3 is 17 amino acids. In DNA, the CDR3 is TGTGCCAGCAGCCAAGATCCCCCGGGGGGCGTGGTTAACATTCAGTACTTC. As protein: CASSQDPPGGVVNIQYF. Filled out from reference TRBV3-1 and TRBJ2-4, the complete variable domain reads DTAVSQTPKYLVTQMGNDKSIKCEQNLGHDTMYWYKQDSKKFLKIMFSYNNKELIINETVPNRFSPKSPDKAHLNLHINSLELGDSAVYFCASSQDPPGGVVNIQYFGAGTRLSVL.

This chain uses TRBV7-8 with TRBJ2-3; D is unresolved. The CDR3 loop spans 13 amino acids. Germline V gene sequence: CDR1 SGHVS, CDR2 FQNEAQ. V was shortened by 0 bases and J by 5 bases, with 6 bases between the two germline ends. For the CDR3, the DNA is TGTGCCAGCAGCTTAGCAACGAGAGATACGCAGTATTTT. Translated, it gives CASSLATRDTQYF.

The chain joins TRBV10-3 to TRBJ2-7; 7 bases map to TRBD1. CDR1 is ENHRY, CDR2 SYGVKD, per germline. Losses at the gene ends were 4 bases for V and 3 bases for J; bases not matched to a gene: 0. The CDR3 runs 12 residues. CDR3 DNA: TGTGCCATCAGTGGGGACAGCTACGAGCAGTACTTC. Amino acids: CAISGDSYEQYF.

This clonotype was recorded a few times. The rearrangement links TRBV6-2 or TRBV6-3 to TRBJ2-2, with 7 bases identical to TRBD2. Germline trimming cut 5 bases from V and 3 bases from J; bases unmatched to any gene: 9. The CDR3 is 16 amino acids. The germline gives CDR1 MNHEY, CDR2 SVGEGT. This CDR3 is CASSAQRGLDTGELFF. DNA for the CDR3: TGTGCCAGCAGTGCCCAAAGAGGACTAGACACCGGGGAGCTGTTTTTT.